This TCR beta chain was documented in a study of T cells in Graves' hyperthyroidism and ophthalmopathy. Study observations and caveats: Ophthalmopathy was separated from stable hyperthyroidism by a 13 V-J model. Ophthalmopathy got predicted by the model a median approximately six months before its onset.

Amplification yielded TCR beta CDR3 regions, with RNA transcripts as the source. HTBI primers were the set used in a first-round RT-PCR of the TCR CDR3. TCRdb passed the multiplex PCR reads through MiXCR, listing each CDR3 protein once. The sample records around 490,000 distinct CDR3 sequences, less than 20% being singletons. This clonotype was recorded many times. What it recognizes is unknown. Germline V lookup: CDR1 MDHEN, CDR2 SYDVKM. CDR3 size: 16 residues. Germline trimming cut 2 bases from V and 3 bases from J; bases unmatched to any gene: 5. V usage is TRBV28 and J usage is TRBJ2-1; TRBD1 agrees at 9 bases. Sequenced: blood. This clonotype was sampled from a middle-aged man with Graves' ophthalmopathy. CDR3 region: CASSLVRDRVYNEQFF. CDR3 DNA: TGTGCCAGCAGTTTAGTACGGGACAGGGTCTACAATGAGCAGTTCTTC.